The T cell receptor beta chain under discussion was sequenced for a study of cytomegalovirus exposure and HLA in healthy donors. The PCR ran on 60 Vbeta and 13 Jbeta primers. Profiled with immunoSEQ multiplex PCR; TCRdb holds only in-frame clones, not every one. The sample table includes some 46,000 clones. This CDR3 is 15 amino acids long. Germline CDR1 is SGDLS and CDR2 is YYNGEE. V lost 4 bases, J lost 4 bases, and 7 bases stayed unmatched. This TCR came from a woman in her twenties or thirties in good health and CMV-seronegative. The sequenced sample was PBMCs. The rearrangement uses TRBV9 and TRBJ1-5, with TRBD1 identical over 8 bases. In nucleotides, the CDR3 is TGTGCCAGCAGCACGACGACAGGGGAAAATCAGCCCCAGCATTTT. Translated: CASSTTTGENQPQHF.